These 6 T cell receptor beta chains came from one sample sequenced in a study of T cell responses to AZD1222 COVID-19 vaccine. Measured with immunoSEQ multiplex PCR; TCRdb has only the in-frame clones, and not every one. This sample has some 150,000 clones, with 94% found just once. The specimen was peripheral blood, collected on day 0 of AZD1222 vaccination. The receptors were gathered from an adult in good health.

The rearrangement uses TRBV7-9 and TRBJ2-1, with 10 bases aligning to TRBD2. The V gene end was trimmed by 2 bases and the J gene end by 2 bases; junction bases not matched to a gene: 0. The CDR3 length is 15 residues. Germline lookup yields CDR1 SEHNR and CDR2 FQNEAQ (reference sequence). The CDR3 DNA reads TGTGCCAGCAGCTTAAGCGGGGGGGCCTACAATGAGCAGTTCTTC. The encoded protein is CASSLSGGAYNEQFF.

This sequence joins TRBV5-1 and TRBJ2-2; 11 bases fit TRBD2. Germline trimming cut 0 bases from V and 10 bases from J; bases unmatched to any gene: 8. This CDR3 has 16 amino acids. CDR1 and CDR2 from the germline V gene are SGHRS and YFSETQ. In DNA form, the CDR3 reads TGCGCCAGCAGCTTGGGGCTAGCGGGGGGCCAGGAGGAGCTGTTTTTT. Translated: CASSLGLAGGQEELFF.

The chain links TRBV7-9 to TRBJ2-7; D possibly corresponds to TRBD1 (6 bases). The germline gives CDR1 SEHNR, CDR2 FQNEAQ (reference sequence). V was cut by 2 bases and J by 2 bases, with 10 bases left in between. The CDR3 is 14 residues long. The CDR3 protein is CASSLFQGPYEQYV. The CDR3 DNA reads as TGTGCCAGCAGCTTATTTCAGGGGCCCTACGAGCAGTACGTC.

The genes are TRBV3-1 (or the pseudogene TRBV3-2) and TRBJ1-5; D is unresolved. CDR3 length: 15 residues. CDR1 and CDR2 (germline): LGHDT, YNNKEL (reference sequence). V lost 3 bases and J 0 bases, leaving 9 bases between the germline ends. CDR3 sequence: CASSHRGNSNQPQHF. DNA for the CDR3: TGTGCCAGCAGCCACCGAGGAAATAGCAATCAGCCCCAGCATTTT.

The DNA of the CDR3 is TGTGCCAGCAGCCAGAACACGGGGGGCCTTCCCCTCCACTTT. Translation gives CASSQNTGGLPLHF. The chain joins TRBV14 to TRBJ1-6; tentative D call: TRBD1 (6 bases). Germline assignment: CDR1 SGHDN and CDR2 FVKESK. The V and J ends lost 3 bases and 13 bases respectively, with 16 bases between them. The length of the CDR3 is 14 residues.

The chain carries TRBV7-6 and TRBJ2-6; no firm D call. Germline CDR1 and CDR2: SGHVS and FNYEAQ. CDR3 length equals 19 residues. V was cut by 0 bases and J by 0 bases, with 15 bases left in between. The DNA for the CDR3 is TGTGCCAGCAGCTTAGCGCTAACCGCCACTCGCTCTGGGGCCAACGTCCTGACTTTC. Translated, it gives CASSLALTATRSGANVLTF.